This T cell receptor (beta chain) was sequenced in a study of identical twins. TCRdb called the 5' RACE reads again in MiXCR, with one record for every CDR3 protein. The data show roughly 750,000 distinct CDR3 sequences, with approximately 21% seen just once and 4% to 5.5% held by the top ten. The sample holds a few counts of this clonotype. The CDR3 loop spans 14 amino acids. Unmatched junction bases numbered 10, after V lost 8 bases and J lost 7 bases. Germline-derived CDR1 and CDR2 are MNHNS and SASEGT. These data are also associated with another study on T cells expressing NK-cell markers.

This TCR came from a woman in her late teens or twenties in good health. Sequenced: PBMCs. The genes are TRBV6-1 and TRBJ1-1; TRBD1 agrees at 10 bases. The CDR3 protein is CASGSDRGLGEAFF. As DNA, the CDR3 is TGTGCCAGCGGATCGGACAGGGGGTTGGGTGAAGCTTTCTTT.